Shown below are 4 T cell receptor beta chains from a single sample sequenced in a study of blood T cells in healthy people across ages. PCR was performed a second time for about 7 to 12 cycles using a sample-barcoded 5' primer and a J-beta primer mix. TCRdb re-called the 5' RACE reads with MiXCR, one entry per CDR3 protein. The repertoire holds more than 450,000 distinct CDR3 sequences, with about 25% as singletons. This sample also belongs to another study, concerning T cells of mothers and their children.

Material for sequencing was blood. The receptors come from a boy younger than 10 in good health.

This clonotype was detected only a few times. This chain uses TRBV10-3 with TRBJ1-5; the D gene is possibly TRBD1 (6 bases). The CDR3 loop spans 13 amino acids. Germline V gene lookup returns CDR1 ENHRY and CDR2 SYGVKD. The V end lost 8 bases, the J end lost 7 bases, and 15 bases lay between the germline ends. This CDR3 reads CAIGGWGGQPQHF. DNA of the CDR3: TGTGCCATCGGGGGGTGGGGGGGCCAGCCCCAGCATTTT.

The genes are TRBV25-1 and TRBJ1-1, with 8 positions matching TRBD1. V dropped 4 bases and J dropped 4; count of bases not matched to a gene: 5. Germline V gene sequence: CDR1 MGHDK, CDR2 SYGVNS. This CDR3 has 14 amino acids. The CDR3 sequence: CASSGRGQSTEAFF. The DNA of the CDR3 is TGTGCCAGCAGTGGCAGGGGGCAGAGCACTGAAGCTTTCTTT.

This clonotype was seen more than once but under ten times. At one of its ends the junction is not consistent with the germline gene, which may arise from a read error. J is TRBJ2-7 and V is TRBV20-1, with 10 bases aligning to TRBD2. The CDR3 extends over 18 amino acids. Germline V gives CDR1 DFQATT, CDR2 SNEGSKA (reference sequence). For the CDR3, the DNA is TGCAGTGCCACCCCGGCTAGCGGGGGAGCTTCATCTTCCTTCGAGCAGTACTTC. This sequence encodes CSATPASGGASSSFEQYF.

The chain is built from TRBV12-3 or TRBV12-4 and TRBJ1-6; no clear D gene. Trimming took off 6 bases at V and 5 bases at J, with 11 bases between the two ends. This CDR3 comprises 14 residues. DNA of the CDR3: TGTGCCAGCAGGGCTGTTGAAGATAATTCACCCCTCCACTTT. Translated, it gives CASRAVEDNSPLHF.